This TCR beta chain was retrieved from a study of control samples from healthy donors and cancer patients. V lost 2 bases, J lost 8 bases, and 12 bases lay in between. The CDR3 has 13 amino acids. Germline values: CDR1 SNHLY, CDR2 FYNNEI. Some clones are missing from TCRdb's copy, which holds only in-frame ones; the method was immunoSEQ multiplex PCR. Of around 200,000 clones listed, about 94% are singletons. The sample holds one count of this clone. Other nucleotide sequences from this sample produce the same CDR3. V usage is TRBV2 and J usage is TRBJ1-1; no clear D. The origin of this receptor is a man aged 50-60 years in good health. Input material: blood. The CDR3 protein is CASSESAADEAFF. In DNA form, the CDR3 reads TGTGCCAGCAGTGAAAGTGCTGCGGACGAAGCTTTCTTT.